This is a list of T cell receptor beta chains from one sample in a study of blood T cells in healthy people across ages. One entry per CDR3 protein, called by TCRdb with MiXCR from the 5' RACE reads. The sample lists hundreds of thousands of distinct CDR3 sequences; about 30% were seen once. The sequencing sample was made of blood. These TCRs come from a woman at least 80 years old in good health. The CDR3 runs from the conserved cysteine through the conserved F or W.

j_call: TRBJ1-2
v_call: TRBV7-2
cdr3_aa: CASSPGAGDSTNYGYTF

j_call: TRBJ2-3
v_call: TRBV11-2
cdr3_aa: CASRTAASTDTQYF

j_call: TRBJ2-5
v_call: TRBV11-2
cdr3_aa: CASSFGWGETQYF

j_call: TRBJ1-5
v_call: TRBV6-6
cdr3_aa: CASSSGQSWNQPQHF

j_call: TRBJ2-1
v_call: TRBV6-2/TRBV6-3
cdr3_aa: CASSYRGHDEQFF

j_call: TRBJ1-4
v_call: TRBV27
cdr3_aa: CASSFLTVATNEKLFF

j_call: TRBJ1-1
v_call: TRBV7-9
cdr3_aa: CAQSKNTEAFF

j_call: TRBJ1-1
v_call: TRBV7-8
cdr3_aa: CASSLGDTNTEAFF

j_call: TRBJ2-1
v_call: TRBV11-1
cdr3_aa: CASSLAGGSEQFF

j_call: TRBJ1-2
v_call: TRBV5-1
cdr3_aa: CASSLGQGSMGYGYTF

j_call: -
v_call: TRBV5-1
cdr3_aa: CASSGGRGSYNEQYF

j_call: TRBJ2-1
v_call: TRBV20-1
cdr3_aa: CSALSGSGGQDYNEQFF

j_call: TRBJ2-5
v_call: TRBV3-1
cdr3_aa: CASSQDPGVGETQYF

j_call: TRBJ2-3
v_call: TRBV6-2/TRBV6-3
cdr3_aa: CASSRGGRDTQYF

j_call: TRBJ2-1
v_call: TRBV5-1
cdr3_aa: CASQGGNEQFF

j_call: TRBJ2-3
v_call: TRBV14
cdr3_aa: CASSQATGIGTDTQYF

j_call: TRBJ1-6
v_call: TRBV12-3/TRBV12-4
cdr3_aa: CASRTGTGTYNSPLHF

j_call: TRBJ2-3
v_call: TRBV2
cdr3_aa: CASSEIQGTDTQYF

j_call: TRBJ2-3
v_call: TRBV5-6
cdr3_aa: CASSFGARDTQYF

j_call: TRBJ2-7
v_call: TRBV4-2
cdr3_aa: CASSQSAGGGYEQYF

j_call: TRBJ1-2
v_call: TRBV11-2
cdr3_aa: CASSSSRGLTGYTF

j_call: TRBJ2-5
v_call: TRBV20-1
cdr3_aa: CSARVWQGSVETQYF

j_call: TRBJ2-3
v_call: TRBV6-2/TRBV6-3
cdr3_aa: CASSPRIGSDTQYF

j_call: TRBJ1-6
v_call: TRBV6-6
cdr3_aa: CASSYGGALSPLHF

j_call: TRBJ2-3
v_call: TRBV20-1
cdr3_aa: CSARDSRPSGDTDTQYF

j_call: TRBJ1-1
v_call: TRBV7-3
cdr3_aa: CASSFARNTEAFF

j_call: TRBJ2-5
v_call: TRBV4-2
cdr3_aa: CASSHAGTSAVNEQYF

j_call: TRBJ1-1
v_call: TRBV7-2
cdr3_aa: CASSLSPGTSNTEAFF

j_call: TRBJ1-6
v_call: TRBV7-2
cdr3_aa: CASSRDSRRYSPLHF

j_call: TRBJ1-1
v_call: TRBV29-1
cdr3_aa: CSVADRNLNTEAFF

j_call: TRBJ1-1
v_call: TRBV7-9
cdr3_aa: CASSSTVNTEAFF

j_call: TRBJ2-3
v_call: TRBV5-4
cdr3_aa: CASSSARPLDTQYF

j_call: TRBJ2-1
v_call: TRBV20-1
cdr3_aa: CSAKRREWSSYNEQFF

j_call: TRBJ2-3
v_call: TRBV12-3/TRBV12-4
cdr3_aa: CASGASTDTQYF

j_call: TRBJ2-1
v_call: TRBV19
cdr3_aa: CASSIVTSGGDEQFF

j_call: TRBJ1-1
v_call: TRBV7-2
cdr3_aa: CASSSRGHVKTEAFF

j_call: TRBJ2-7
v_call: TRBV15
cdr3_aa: CATRLLQGSYEQYF

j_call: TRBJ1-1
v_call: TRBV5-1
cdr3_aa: CASSPSLGVNTEAFF

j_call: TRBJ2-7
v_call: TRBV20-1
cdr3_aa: CSAIGPRTGGLSYEQYF

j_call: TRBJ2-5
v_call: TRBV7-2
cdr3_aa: CASSLQGYQETQYF

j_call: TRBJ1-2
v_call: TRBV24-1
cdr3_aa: CATSDSGQGSYGYTF

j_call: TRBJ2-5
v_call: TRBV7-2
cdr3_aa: CASSSGLAGGRETQYF

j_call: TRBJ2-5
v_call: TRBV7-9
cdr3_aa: CASSGRGAGGLETQYF

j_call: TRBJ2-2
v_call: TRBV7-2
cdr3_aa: CASSPDGTSRSGELFF

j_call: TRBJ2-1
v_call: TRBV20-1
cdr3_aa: CSASLWGGPGFGNEQFF

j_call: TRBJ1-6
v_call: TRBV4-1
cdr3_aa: CASSPDAGTGASPLHF

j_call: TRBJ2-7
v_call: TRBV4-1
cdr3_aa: CASSQFTSGRYEQYF